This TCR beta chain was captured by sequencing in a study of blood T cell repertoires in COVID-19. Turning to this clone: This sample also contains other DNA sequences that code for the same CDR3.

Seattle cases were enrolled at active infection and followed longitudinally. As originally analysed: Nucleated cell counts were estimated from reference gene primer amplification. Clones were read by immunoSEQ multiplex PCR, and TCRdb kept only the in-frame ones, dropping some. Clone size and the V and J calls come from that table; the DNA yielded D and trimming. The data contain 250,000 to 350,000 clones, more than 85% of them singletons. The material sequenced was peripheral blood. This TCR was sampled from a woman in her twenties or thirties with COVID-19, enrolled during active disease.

The DNA of the CDR3 is TGTGCCAGCAGCCTCACGGCGGGGGACACTGAAGCTTTCTTT. Its translation is CASSLTAGDTEAFF. The J gene is TRBJ1-1, the V gene TRBV3-1 (or the pseudogene TRBV3-2), with a tentative D call TRBD1 (5 bases). Germline CDR1 and CDR2: LGHDT and YNNKEL (reference sequence). This CDR3 region has 14 residues. Trimming took 4 bases from V and 3 from J, leaving 12 bases between them.